What follows are 17 T cell receptor beta chains derived from one specimen sequenced in a study of PD-L1 blockade in urothelial cancer. Time point in this sample: pretreatment peripheral blood. Produced via immunoSEQ multiplex PCR; TCRdb's table is partial and in-frame only. The table lists 49,000 or so clones, approximately 79% of them singletons. The source material was PBMCs, sampled around atezolizumab (anti-PD-L1) treatment. Source of these receptors: a man in his 70s with urothelial cancer.

The rearrangement uses TRBV4-1 and TRBJ1-2; 7 bases line up with TRBD1. The CDR3 contains 15 residues. Germline V lookup: CDR1 MGHRA, CDR2 YSYEKL. The V segment lost 7 bases and the J segment 0 bases; nucleotides outside the gene matches: 8. This CDR3 is CASKIDRASNYGYTF. CDR3 nucleotide sequence: TGCGCCAGCAAAATCGACAGGGCATCTAACTATGGCTACACCTTC.

The rearrangement joins TRBV7-6 to TRBJ1-1, with no clear D. Germline CDR1 reads SGHVS; CDR2 reads FNYEAQ. V was shortened by 5 bases and J by 3 bases, with 10 bases between the two germline ends. This CDR3 spans 13 amino acids. Written as DNA, the CDR3 is TGTGCCAGCAGCCCAGTCCGATACACTGAAGCTTTCTTT. This encodes CASSPVRYTEAFF.

V is TRBV5-1 and J is TRBJ2-7; 8 nucleotides line up with TRBD1. With 1 base clipped from V and 0 bases from J, the junction kept 6 bases outside the gene matches. The CDR3 is 16 residues long. Germline V gene data show CDR1 as SGHRS and CDR2 as YFSETQ. The CDR3 is CASSLYWTGSSYEQYF. CDR3 in DNA: TGCGCCAGCAGCTTGTACTGGACAGGGAGCTCCTACGAGCAGTACTTC.

The chain couples TRBV5-1 to TRBJ2-2, with D possibly matching TRBD1 (6 bases). This CDR3 is 14 amino acids long. Trimming removed 8 bases at V and 3 bases at J, with 14 bases between. The germline CDR1 and CDR2 sequences are SGHRS and YFSETQ. The CDR3 DNA reads TGCGCCAGTCAAACAGGGCCGGACACCGGGGAGCTGTTTTTT. Its translation is CASQTGPDTGELFF.

V and J are TRBV21-1 and TRBJ1-1; the table calls TRBD1, which could not be checked here. TRBV21-1 is described as a pseudogene. This CDR3 is 14 amino acids long. The CDR3 region has the DNA TGTGCCAGCAGCTGTCACAGGGTGGGAACTGAAGCTTTCTTT. Its protein is CASSCHRVGTEAFF.

The rearrangement uses TRBV27 and TRBJ2-3, with 8 bases fitting TRBD1. The CDR3 length is 14 residues. Trimming cost V 5 bases and J 5 bases; bases outside gene matches: 6. Germline-derived CDR1 and CDR2 are MNHEY and SMNVEV (reference sequence). The CDR3 DNA sequence: TGTGCCAGCAGTAGGACAGGGTCTGGAGATACGCAGTATTTT. As protein: CASSRTGSGDTQYF.

This clone has a handful of counts. In DNA, the CDR3 is TGTGCCAGCAGCTTAGATACAGGGGGGTACAATGAGCAGTTCTTC. Translating it yields CASSLDTGGYNEQFF. The genes are TRBV7-6 and TRBJ2-1; TRBD1 matches at 8 bases. Germline V CDR1 and CDR2: SGHVS, FNYEAQ. Trimming at V came to 1 base and at J to 4 bases, leaving 3 bases not matched to a gene. This CDR3 spans 15 amino acids.

The genes are TRBV9 and TRBJ2-7, with a possible D match to TRBD2 (7 bases). With 2 bases removed from V and 1 base from J, the gap between germline ends came to 10 bases. Per germline, CDR1 SGDLS and CDR2 YYNGEE. This CDR3 has 14 amino acids. The DNA of the CDR3 is TGTGCCAGCAGCGTCGGGGGGCGATCCTACGAGCAGTACTTC. Its protein is CASSVGGRSYEQYF.

The chain combines TRBV6-1 with TRBJ2-2; TRBD2 aligns across 7 bases. The germline CDR1 and CDR2 sequences are MNHNS and SASEGT. This CDR3 is built from 15 residues. V dropped 7 bases and J dropped 0; count of bases not matched to a gene: 5. The CDR3 coding sequence is TGTGCCAGCACCAGCGGGGAAGCGAACACCGGGGAGCTGTTTTTT. Encoded protein: CASTSGEANTGELFF.

The rearrangement uses TRBV6-1 and TRBJ2-2, with D possibly TRBD1 on 5 matching bases. Between the trimmed V and J ends, which lost 2 bases and 5 bases, there was a span of 12 bases. This CDR3 spans 15 amino acids. Germline CDR1 and CDR2: MNHNS and SASEGT. The CDR3 sequence is CASSERTIGTGELFF. In nucleotides, the CDR3 is TGTGCCAGCAGTGAACGGACAATTGGGACCGGGGAGCTGTTTTTT.

In this sample, this clone turned up once. The gene calls are TRBV28 and TRBJ2-1, with D uncertain. The CDR3 consists of 12 residues. From germline, CDR1 is MDHEN and CDR2 SYDVKM. V was cut by 5 bases and J by 7 bases, with 9 bases left in between. The CDR3 sequence: CASSLLRNEQFF. The CDR3, as DNA: TGTGCCAGCAGTCTATTGAGGAATGAGCAGTTCTTC.

The chain carries TRBV28 and TRBJ1-5, with D unresolved. Per the germline V gene, CDR1 is MDHEN and CDR2 is SYDVKM. The CDR3 length is 11 residues. The V gene lost 2 bases and the J gene lost 15 bases, with 11 bases spanning the gap. The CDR3 loop reads CASSLDGYWHF. DNA of the CDR3: TGTGCCAGCAGTTTAGACGGGTACTGGCATTTT. The full variable domain, with the rest looked up from reference TRBV28 and TRBJ1-5, is DVKVTQSSRYLVKRTGEKVFLECVQDMDHENMFWYRQDPGLGLRLIYFSYDVKMKEKGDIPEGYSVSREKKERFSLILESASTNQTSMYLCASSLDGYWHFGDGTRLSIL.

This chain links TRBV30 with TRBJ2-7, with TRBD1 as a possible D gene (5 bases). Germline loops: CDR1 GTSNPN, CDR2 SVGIG (reference sequence). CDR3 length equals 13 residues. V gave up 4 bases and J gave up 4 bases, with 14 bases separating them. This chain's CDR3 is CAWNQGFGYEQYF. CDR3 coding DNA: TGTGCCTGGAACCAGGGTTTCGGGTACGAGCAGTACTTC. The variable domain in full, with the rest retrieved from reference TRBV30 and TRBJ2-7, is SQTIHQWPATLVQPVGSPLSLECTVEGTSNPNLYWYRQAAGRGLQLLFYSVGIGQISSEVPQNLSASRPQDRQFILSSKKLLLSDSGFYLCAWNQGFGYEQYFGPGTRLTVT.

This clone was observed a single time. The chain recombines TRBV5-1 with TRBJ2-1; D is unclear. Germline V gene data show CDR1 as SGHRS and CDR2 as YFSETQ. The CDR3 consists of 15 residues. V lost 2 bases and J 3 bases, leaving 12 bases between the germline ends. The CDR3 DNA follows: TGCGCCAGCAGCTTCGAAGTCGGTTACTACAATGAGCAGTTCTTC. It is translated as CASSFEVGYYNEQFF. The full variable domain, completed using reference TRBV5-1 and TRBJ2-1, is KAGVTQTPRYLIKTRGQQVTLSCSPISGHRSVSWYQQTPGQGLQFLFEYFSETQRNKGNFPGRFSGRQFSNSRSEMNVSTLELGDSALYLCASSFEVGYYNEQFFGPGTRLTVL.

This clone showed up just a few times. V and J are TRBV6-1 and TRBJ2-7, with TRBD1 identical over 12 bases. J was trimmed by 7 bases and V by 7 bases; bases with no gene match: 11. Germline CDR1 and CDR2: MNHNS and SASEGT. This CDR3 region has 15 residues. The CDR3 loop reads CASTLTGQGANEQYF. For the CDR3, the DNA is TGTGCCAGCACCTTGACGGGACAGGGGGCGAATGAGCAGTACTTC.

V is TRBV7-2 and J is TRBJ2-7; D may be TRBD2 (6 bases). This CDR3 is built from 15 residues. Trimming cost V 5 bases and J 3 bases, with 17 bases left between them. The germline V gene has CDR1 SGHTA and CDR2 FQGNSA. CDR3: CASSVSGEPVYEQYF. The CDR3 DNA reads as TGTGCCAGCAGCGTTAGCGGAGAGCCAGTCTACGAGCAGTACTTC.

The rearrangement uses TRBV18 and TRBJ2-2, with a tentative D call TRBD1 (6 bases). V was trimmed by 7 bases and J by 1 base, leaving 22 bases between them. CDR3 length: 18 residues. Germline values: CDR1 KGHSH, CDR2 LQKENI. CDR3 nucleotide sequence: TGTGCCAGCTACACCACTTCAGAATACAGGGAGAACACCGGGGAGCTGTTTTTT. It codes for CASYTTSEYRENTGELFF.